The TCR beta chain described here comes from a study of blood T cell repertoires in COVID-19. Looking at the study overall: Sources were T cells, B-cell-depleted T cells, or PBMCs; the material itself was cDNA or gDNA.

The CDR3 consists of 13 residues. Trimming removed 5 bases at V and 2 bases at J, with 11 bases between. The germline V gene has CDR1 SQVTM and CDR2 ANQGSEA. Using immunoSEQ multiplex PCR, the repertoire was profiled, and TCRdb retains in-frame clones only, with some absent. The sample consists of about 300,000 clones, over 75% of them appearing once. The sequenced sample was PBMCs or T cells enriched from blood (not recorded which). This clonotype originated in a man younger than 40 who had recovered from COVID-19. The V gene is TRBV29-1, the J gene TRBJ2-3; possibly TRBD1 for D (5 bases). As DNA, the CDR3 is TGCAGCGTTCAACCGACAGCCACAGATACGCAGTATTTT. It translates to CSVQPTATDTQYF.